This T cell receptor (beta chain) was observed in a study of tumor-infiltrating lymphocytes in primary liver carcinoma (dated by TCRdb to about 2017). Some background on the complete study: Between November 2015 and March 2016, about 5 patients in China with histopathologically diagnosed primary liver carcinoma had their tumors surgically resected. Of the five patients, three men and two women aged 30 to 69 years, four had hepatocellular carcinoma and one had combined HCC and intrahepatic cholangiocarcinoma. The five patients had tumors staged T1-T3 N0M0, with maximum diameters ranging from roughly 4.2 to 11 cm. Samples yielded roughly 3.65 to 7.5 million productive TCRbeta reads; read depth did not differ significantly between tissue types. TCRbeta repertoire sequencing, expression microarrays and whole-exome sequencing were combined in the study across five regions of each liver tumor, with adjacent normal tissue and blood also included. A total of about 35 specimens from 5 patients, comprising 25 or so tumor regions, 5 adjacent noncancerous liver tissues and 5 peripheral blood samples, were covered by TCRbeta repertoire sequencing. High reproducibility was observed for the technical replicate repertoires, with mean shared-clone rates approximately 0.9 and correlation coefficients above 0.95.

TRIzol reagent was used to extract blood RNA from unsorted whole blood, while the DNeasy Blood & Tissue kit provided the germline DNA. Patients had chronic HBV infection and were treatment-naive at sampling. Before surgery, about 4 milliliters of peripheral blood were collected into K2EDTA tubes. Comment on this clonotype: Its antigen remains unidentified. Base qualities are not provided; no much larger clone lies one nucleotide away.

A constant-region primer and ProtoScript II reverse transcriptase were used to reverse-transcribe TCRbeta-specific cDNA from roughly 0.55 ug total RNA. Construction of the TCRbeta libraries relied on three nested rounds of multiplex PCR, following a slightly modified ARM-PCR procedure. Multiplex TRBV1-TRBV30 forward primers and a Cbeta reverse primer were used in the first two PCR rounds, each of which was run for approximately 11 cycles. Sample barcodes and Illumina adapters were attached in a final 25-cycle PCR using Deep VentR polymerase. Amplicons of 200-500 bp were gel-purified with a QIAquick gel extraction kit before sequencing. An Illumina HiSeq 2500 was used to sequence the TCRbeta amplicons, generating 250-bp paired-end reads. The paper's processing steps were these. To recover full CDR3 sequences, reads were quality-trimmed using Trimmomatic v0.33 and paired reads were then merged using FLASH v1.2.11. V, D and J germline segments were assigned to the rearranged TCRbeta sequences using MiGEC v1.2.1b. VDJtools v1.0.0 computed clonotype statistics and Shannon-Wiener diversity indices. Except for diversity analysis, only the 250 most abundant clonotypes of each sample were used in subsequent analyses to reduce sampling bias. TCRdb trimmed public reads at Q25 via fastp, called clones via MiXCR and kept in-frame beta chains. Each entry merges the rows of one CDR3 protein and shows their most common DNA and genes. The V and J calls follow TCRdb's processing rather than the paper's. The sample table shows approximately 320,000 distinct CDR3 sequences, and about 50% are seen once. The top ten clones comprise over 15% of the sample.

Broad study findings and their caveats: Bulk unsorted samples precluded comparing CD4+ and CD8+ T cell repertoires. Only the TCR beta chain was sequenced, which likely underestimates true repertoire diversity because unpaired alpha chains were not captured. A significantly larger repertoire fraction was made up by the top 250 clones in tumors than in blood (p = 0.039). Pairs of tumor regions showed greater repertoire overlap (mean 36%) than tumor-adjacent pairs (roughly 17%) or tumor-blood pairs (approximately 14%), which is consistent with antigen-driven expansion. Only 4 or 5 patients were included in the study, and the authors note that the findings should be validated in a larger study.

Here V drops 5 bases and J drops 6 bases, and the junction holds 10 bases not matched to any gene. Including cysteine and phenylalanine, the CDR3 has 14 amino acids. Only the CDR3 portion is preserved as DNA: 42 bases, with reading frame beginning at the first base. Per the germline V gene (reference sequence), PRHDT is the CDR1 and FYEKMQ is the CDR2. This sequence was found in a woman aged 30 to 39 with primary liver carcinoma and hepatitis B virus infection. In this chain, TRBV13 is recombined with TRBJ2-7; the central 7 bases match TRBD2. The sequencing input was peripheral blood. CDR3 loop: CASSRLAETGEQYF. Here is the DNA: TGTGCCAGCAGCCGCCTAGCGGAGACGGGCGAGCAGTACTTC.